Presented here are 9 T cell receptor beta chains from one specimen sequenced in a study of cytomegalovirus exposure and HLA in healthy donors. A multiplex PCR was run with 60 Vbeta primers and 13 Jbeta primers. Assay: immunoSEQ multiplex PCR; the TCRdb copy retains only in-frame clones and omits some. The specimen's table records around 150,000 clones. The sequencing input was PBMCs. The receptors were gathered from a man aged 35-49 years in good health and CMV-seronegative.

The V call is TRBV6-5, the J call TRBJ1-4, with a weak D call TRBD1 (6 bases). The CDR3 loop spans 14 amino acids. Germline CDR1 reads MNHEY; CDR2 reads SVGAGI. Trimming left V 6 bases short and J 4 bases short, with 12 bases between. This CDR3 reads CASSLRGGNEKLFF. CDR3 nucleotides: TGTGCCAGCAGCCTCAGAGGGGGTAATGAAAAACTGTTTTTT.

The chain has TRBV9 and TRBJ1-3; tentatively, D is TRBD1 (5 bases). V was trimmed by 4 bases and J by 0 bases, leaving 14 bases between them. CDR1 SGDLS and CDR2 YYNGEE come from the germline V gene. CDR3 size: 16 residues. The CDR3 sequence: CASSLQTVLSGNTIYF. CDR3 bases: TGTGCCAGCAGCCTTCAGACAGTTCTCTCTGGAAACACCATATATTTT.

The V call is TRBV28, the J call TRBJ1-4; maybe TRBD1 (6 bases). The CDR3 has 15 amino acids. V lost 4 bases and J 0 bases, leaving 9 bases between the germline ends. Germline-derived CDR1 and CDR2 are MDHEN and SYDVKM. The CDR3: CASSSGGPTNEKLFF. DNA of the CDR3: TGTGCCAGCAGTTCCGGGGGGCCAACTAATGAAAAACTGTTTTTT.

This chain connects TRBV6-1 to TRBJ2-7; D is possibly TRBD2 (6 bases). Germline V CDR1 and CDR2: MNHNS, SASEGT. The ends were cut back, 6 bases at V and 5 bases at J, with 17 bases in the middle. The CDR3 runs 14 residues. The CDR3 is CASSRGGDLDEQYF. In nucleotides, the CDR3 is TGTGCCAGCAGCCGCGGCGGGGACCTCGACGAGCAGTACTTC.

The chain combines TRBV7-6 with TRBJ2-7; 7 positions agree with TRBD1. With 1 base clipped from V and 5 bases from J, the junction kept 14 bases outside the gene matches. Germline CDR1 SGHVS, CDR2 FNYEAQ. The CDR3 is 17 residues long. CDR3 protein: CASSLVGQMEYRDEQYF. The CDR3 bases are TGTGCCAGCAGCTTAGTGGGACAGATGGAATACAGGGACGAGCAGTACTTC. The whole variable domain, filled in from reference TRBV7-6 and TRBJ2-7, reads GAGVSQSPRYKVTKRGQDVALRCDPISGHVSLYWYRQALGQGPEFLTYFNYEAQQDKSGLPNDRFSAERPEGSISTLTIQRTEQRDSAMYRCASSLVGQMEYRDEQYFGPGTRLTVT.

The V and J genes are TRBV7-2 and TRBJ2-1, with 7 bases aligning to TRBD2. Losses at the gene ends were 4 bases for V and 3 bases for J; bases not matched to a gene: 9. The CDR3 covers 16 residues. Per germline, CDR1 SGHTA and CDR2 FQGNSA. CDR3 in amino acids: CASSSNAGRVYNEQFF. CDR3 DNA: TGTGCCAGCAGCTCAAACGCAGGGAGGGTCTACAATGAGCAGTTCTTC.

V gene TRBV2 combines with J gene TRBJ1-1, with D possibly TRBD1 on 6 matching bases. Germline loops: CDR1 SNHLY, CDR2 FYNNEI. The CDR3 is 11 residues long. CDR3: CVIKGETEAFF. The CDR3 DNA follows: TGTGTTATAAAGGGGGAGACTGAAGCTTTCTTT.

The chain combines TRBV15 with TRBJ1-4, with D tentatively TRBD1 (5 bases). The CDR3 extends over 15 amino acids. Per the germline V gene, CDR1 is LNHNV and CDR2 is YYDKDF (reference sequence). Trimming left V 7 bases short and J 0 bases short, with 12 bases between. The CDR3 region has the DNA TGTGCCACCAACGGGGGGTCTACAACTAATGAAAAACTGTTTTTT. Translated: CATNGGSTTNEKLFF.

The chain combines TRBV19 with TRBJ1-5; 10 nucleotides align to TRBD1. V was pared by 4 bases and J by 3 bases, with 9 bases of the junction left unmatched. Germline CDR1 and CDR2: LNHDA and SQIVND (reference sequence). This CDR3 has 17 residues. The CDR3 bases are TGTGCCAGTAGTAGCCTTCCGGGACAGGGGACCAATCAGCCCCAGCATTTT. Its protein product is CASSSLPGQGTNQPQHF.